This T cell receptor (beta chain) was identified during a study of shared clonotypes between healthy human individuals. Across the study: The study enrolled a couple of women and a few men aged 18 to 49. Study-wide results and limits: Represented genetic and exposure-history diversity was restricted by having few donors.

With V trimmed by 4 bases and J by 9 bases, 16 bases remained unmatched. This CDR3 spans 15 amino acids. CDR1 SGHRS and CDR2 YFSETQ come from the germline V gene. Every one of the donors was a Caucasian adult that lived in Nashville, Tennessee. A note on this clone: Antigen: not known.

Profiling relied on immunoSEQ multiplex PCR, and the TCRdb table lists in-frame clones only, not all of them. The repertoire holds 2.5 million or so clones, with around 90% as singletons. V is TRBV5-1 and J is TRBJ2-7; the match to TRBD2 covers 7 bases. Source material: naive CD4+ T cells sorted from blood. Subset meaning: CD45RA+ positively selected. This sequence was found in a man aged 18 to 35 in good health. CDR3 residues: CASSPDRRELIGQYF. The CDR3 DNA reads TGCGCCAGCAGCCCGGATAGGCGGGAGCTTATCGGGCAGTACTTC.